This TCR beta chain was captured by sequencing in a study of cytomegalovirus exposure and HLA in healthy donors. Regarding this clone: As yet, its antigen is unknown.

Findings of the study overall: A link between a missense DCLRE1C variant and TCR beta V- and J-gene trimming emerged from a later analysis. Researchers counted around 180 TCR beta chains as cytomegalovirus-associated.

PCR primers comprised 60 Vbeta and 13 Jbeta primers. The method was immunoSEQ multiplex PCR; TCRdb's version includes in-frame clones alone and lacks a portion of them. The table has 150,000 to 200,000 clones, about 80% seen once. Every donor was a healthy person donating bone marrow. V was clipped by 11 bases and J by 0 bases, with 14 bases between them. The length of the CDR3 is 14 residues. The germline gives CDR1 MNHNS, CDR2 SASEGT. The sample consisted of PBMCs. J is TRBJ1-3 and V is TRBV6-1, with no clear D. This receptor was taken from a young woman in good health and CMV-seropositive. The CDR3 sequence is CAGRYSVSGNTIYF. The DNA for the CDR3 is TGTGCCGGCCGTTATTCCGTCTCTGGAAACACCATATATTTT.